Each of the 17 T cell receptor beta chains below was sequenced from the same sample in a study of shared T cell receptors in the human thymus. Method: immunoSEQ multiplex PCR; TCRdb's copy keeps in-frame clones and lacks some. The data show over 650,000 clones, with over 75% seen just once and just under 0.0095% held by the top ten. These data were likewise used in another study, on human thymus T cells.

The specimen was thymocytes. The receptor set was obtained from a boy less than two years old with a congenital heart defect.

The chain employs TRBV28 and TRBJ1-1, with a weak D call TRBD1 (6 bases). The CDR3 loop spans 15 amino acids. Germline V gene lookup returns CDR1 MDHEN and CDR2 SYDVKM. The V end lost 6 bases, the J end lost 5 bases, and 19 bases lay between the germline ends. CDR3 in DNA: TGTGCCAGCAGCACCCGGCGGGGGCGAGGGACTGAAGCTTTCTTT. Protein product: CASSTRRGRGTEAFF.

In its sample, this clone was seen a few times. V usage is TRBV29-1 and J usage is TRBJ1-1; D might be TRBD1 (5 bases). Germline CDR1 and CDR2: SQVTM and ANQGSEA. The CDR3 has 11 residues. Trimming removed 4 bases at V and 10 bases at J, with 13 bases between. For the CDR3, the DNA is TGCAGCGTTGTCGGGGGGGACCGAGCTTTCTTT. Encoded protein: CSVVGGDRAFF.

This chain links TRBV2 with TRBJ2-7, with TRBD2 as a possible D gene (6 bases). V was shortened by 6 bases and J by 3 bases, with 9 bases between the two germline ends. Germline values: CDR1 SNHLY, CDR2 FYNNEI. CDR3 length: 12 residues. The CDR3 DNA sequence: TGTGCCAGCAGGGACTACGGCTACGAGCAGTACTTC. Its translation is CASRDYGYEQYF.

The V call is TRBV7-8, the J call TRBJ1-2, with 8 bases fitting TRBD1. From germline, CDR1 is SGHVS and CDR2 FQNEAQ. CDR3 size: 14 residues. After removal of 7 bases from V and 3 bases from J, the junction contained 7 bases not matched to a gene. CDR3 coding DNA: TGTGCCAGCACCCCTTCAGGGGGCGACTATGGCTACACCTTC. The encoded protein is CASTPSGGDYGYTF.

This clone occurred once. The CDR3, as DNA: TGTGCCAGCAGTATCTTAGACACTTCCTACAATGAGCAGTTCTTC. Translation: CASSILDTSYNEQFF. The chain combines TRBV28 with TRBJ2-1; D remains unclear. V was shortened by 5 bases and J by 1 base, with 12 bases between the two germline ends. This CDR3 contains 15 residues. The germline gives CDR1 MDHEN, CDR2 SYDVKM.

This rearrangement joins TRBV27 to TRBJ2-7, with 12 positions matching TRBD2. The CDR3 spans 14 residues. Looked up from germline, CDR1 is MNHEY and CDR2 is SMNVEV (reference sequence). After removal of 3 bases from V and 4 bases from J, the junction contained 1 base not matched to a gene. CDR3 sequence: CASSLTSGSYEQYF. CDR3 in DNA: TGTGCCAGCAGTTTGACTAGCGGGAGTTACGAGCAGTACTTC.

This chain uses TRBV29-1 with TRBJ1-4; D remains unclear. Trimming took 5 bases from V and 0 from J, leaving 10 bases between them. The V gene's germline CDR1 is SQVTM and CDR2 ANQGSEA. This CDR3 region has 14 residues. The CDR3 sequence: CSVRTEATNEKLFF. CDR3 bases: TGCAGCGTTAGGACGGAGGCAACTAATGAAAAACTGTTTTTT.

The rearrangement uses TRBV27 and TRBJ1-4, with D unclear. The CDR3 contains 13 residues. V lost 11 bases to trimming and J lost 4 bases, with 14 bases between them. CDR1 is MNHEY, CDR2 SMNVEV, per germline (reference sequence). In DNA form, the CDR3 reads TGTGCCGAGAGAGGCGCCTGTAATGAAAAACTGTTTTTT. Its translation: CAERGACNEKLFF.

This clone occurred a few times. The rearrangement joins TRBV5-1 to TRBJ1-2; no clear D. The V end was cut by 4 bases, the J end by 3 bases, with 16 bases between. Germline V CDR1 and CDR2: SGHRS, YFSETQ. This CDR3 comprises 15 residues. CDR3 loop: CASSPSSVGDYGYTF. CDR3 sequence (DNA): TGCGCCAGCAGCCCCTCCTCCGTGGGCGACTATGGCTACACCTTC.

The chain has TRBV28 and TRBJ2-7; TRBD2 might be the D (6 bases). This CDR3 has 14 amino acids. Per the germline V gene, CDR1 is MDHEN and CDR2 is SYDVKM. Trimming removed 3 bases at V and 0 bases at J, with 9 bases between. The CDR3 is CASSLGGLSYEQYF. The CDR3 DNA follows: TGTGCCAGCAGTTTGGGGGGTCTCTCCTACGAGCAGTACTTC. Complete variable domain (other parts from reference TRBV28 and TRBJ2-7): DVKVTQSSRYLVKRTGEKVFLECVQDMDHENMFWYRQDPGLGLRLIYFSYDVKMKEKGDIPEGYSVSREKKERFSLILESASTNQTSMYLCASSLGGLSYEQYFGPGTRLTVT.

With regard to this clone: Other DNA sequences of this sample code for an identical CDR3. The chain uses TRBV19 and TRBJ1-5, with 7 bases identical to TRBD1. The CDR3 is 15 residues long. J lost 2 bases, V lost 1 base, and 2 bases had no gene match. The V gene's germline CDR1 is LNHDA and CDR2 SQIVND (reference sequence). In DNA, the CDR3 is TGTGCCAGTAGTATAGGAGGGGGCGGCAATCAGCCCCAGCATTTT. Amino acid sequence: CASSIGGGGNQPQHF. The full variable domain, completed using reference TRBV19 and TRBJ1-5, is DGGITQSPKYLFRKEGQNVTLSCEQNLNHDAMYWYRQDPGQGLRLIYYSQIVNDFQKGDIAEGYSVSREKKESFPLTVTSAQKNPTAFYLCASSIGGGGNQPQHFGDGTRLSIL.

The chain employs TRBV6-1 and TRBJ2-1; 7 bases line up with TRBD1. The CDR3 loop spans 22 amino acids. The germline gives CDR1 MNHNS, CDR2 SASEGT. V dropped 0 bases and J dropped 5; count of bases not matched to a gene: 25. DNA of the CDR3: TGTGCCAGCAGTGAAGCGCGGCGTTGGGACAACAGGGGATACCGTAGAGACAATGAGCAGTTCTTC. Translating gives CASSEARRWDNRGYRRDNEQFF.

The V and J genes are TRBV29-1 and TRBJ2-3; 7 bases are shared with TRBD1. The J segment lost 0 bases and the V segment lost 5 bases, leaving 5 bases of the junction unmatched. CDR3 size: 14 residues. In germline, CDR1 is SQVTM, CDR2 ANQGSEA. CDR3 coding DNA: TGCAGCGTTAGACAGGGCACAAGCACAGATACGCAGTATTTT. Translation: CSVRQGTSTDTQYF.

About this clone itself: The sample carries other DNA sequences with the same CDR3. V gene TRBV9 combines with J gene TRBJ1-1; D may be TRBD1 (6 bases). V was clipped by 0 bases and J by 1 base, with 7 bases between them. CDR1 and CDR2 (germline): SGDLS, YYNGEE. This CDR3 is built from 14 residues. CDR3: CASSVGRGNTEAFF. As DNA, the CDR3 is TGTGCCAGCAGCGTAGGCAGGGGGAACACTGAAGCTTTCTTT.

V usage is TRBV4-1 and J usage is TRBJ1-2; the D gene is possibly TRBD1 (6 bases). This CDR3 is 17 amino acids long. CDR1 and CDR2 (germline): MGHRA, YSYEKL. Trimming took 1 base from V and 2 from J, leaving 17 bases between them. For the CDR3, the DNA is TGCGCCAGCAGCCAAGTGGGGGTGGCAGGGGCGAACTATGGCTACACCTTC. This translates into CASSQVGVAGANYGYTF.

The genes are TRBV28 and TRBJ2-3; D is perhaps TRBD1 (5 bases). The germline gives CDR1 MDHEN, CDR2 SYDVKM. Deletions cut 7 bases from V and 6 bases from J, with 20 bases between. CDR3 length: 15 amino acids. CDR3 protein: CASTPLDRITDTQYF. The CDR3 DNA reads as TGTGCCAGCACTCCGCTTGACAGAATTACGGATACGCAGTATTTT.

The CDR3 DNA follows: TGTGCCAGCAGCCGTAAGCGGTCCGGAGTAAACACCATATATTTT. This sequence encodes CASSRKRSGVNTIYF. The rearrangement links TRBV7-9 to TRBJ1-3, with no clear D. The CDR3 is 15 residues long. Germline values: CDR1 SEHNR, CDR2 FQNEAQ (reference sequence). Trimming took 5 bases from V and 6 from J, leaving 17 bases between them.